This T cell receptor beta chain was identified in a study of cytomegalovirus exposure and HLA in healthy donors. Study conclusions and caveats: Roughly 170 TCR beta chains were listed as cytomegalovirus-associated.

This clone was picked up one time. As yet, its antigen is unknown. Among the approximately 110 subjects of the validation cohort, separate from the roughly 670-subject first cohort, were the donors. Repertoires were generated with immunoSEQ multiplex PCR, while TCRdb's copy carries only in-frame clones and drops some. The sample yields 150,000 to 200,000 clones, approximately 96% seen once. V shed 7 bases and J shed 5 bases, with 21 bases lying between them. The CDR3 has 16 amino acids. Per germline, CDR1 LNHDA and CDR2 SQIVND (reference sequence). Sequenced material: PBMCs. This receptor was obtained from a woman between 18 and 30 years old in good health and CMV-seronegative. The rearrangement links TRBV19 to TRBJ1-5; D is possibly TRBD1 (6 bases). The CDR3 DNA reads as TGTGCCAGTATAGACACAGGGTTAAGAGCGGATCAGCCCCAGCATTTT. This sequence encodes CASIDTGLRADQPQHF.